The next 32 T cell receptor beta chains were all read from a single sample in a study of shared clonotypes between healthy human individuals. Data came from immunoSEQ multiplex PCR; TCRdb stores just in-frame clones and leaves some out. The sample lists around 2,000,000 clones, roughly 91% occurring once. Positive CCR7 selection of CD45RO-negative cells yielded the naive CD8 cells, and terminally differentiated effector memory CD45RA+ cells were excluded. Sequenced: naive CD8+ T cells from PBMCs. The receptors stem from a man younger than 35 in good health. Some clones in this sample may be carry-over from other donors' samples.

The rearrangement uses TRBV7-9 and TRBJ1-1, with D tentatively TRBD1 (5 bases). The germline gives CDR1 SEHNR, CDR2 FQNEAQ (reference sequence). CDR3 length: 17 amino acids. V lost 0 bases and J lost 0, with 14 bases in between. CDR3 DNA: TGTGCCAGCAGCTTAGCCCCGGGACCCGGTTTGAACACTGAAGCTTTCTTT. This translates into CASSLAPGPGLNTEAFF.

The chain has TRBV6-4 and TRBJ1-1; weak D call: TRBD1 (5 bases). CDR1 is MRHNA and CDR2 is SNTAGT in the germline V gene. Trimming took 8 bases from V and 2 from J, leaving 12 bases between them. The CDR3 runs 13 residues. The CDR3 is CASGDLLNTEAFF. DNA for the CDR3: TGTGCCAGCGGGGACCTTTTAAACACTGAAGCTTTCTTT.

Details on this clone: The junction departs from germline at one end; a sequencing error may be responsible. The V and J genes are TRBV19 and TRBJ1-2, with D perhaps TRBD1 (5 bases). The CDR3 loop spans 12 amino acids. Per germline, CDR1 LNHDA and CDR2 SQIVND (reference sequence). The CDR3 sequence: CASSLLPGLCSF. The CDR3 region has the DNA TGTGCCAGTAGCCTTCTTCCGGGACTCTGTTCCTTC. The full variable domain, completed using reference TRBV19 and TRBJ1-2, is DGGITQSPKYLFRKEGQNVTLSCEQNLNHDAMYWYRQDPGQGLRLIYYSQIVNDFQKGDIAEGYSVSREKKESFPLTVTSAQKNPTAFYLCASSLLPGLCSFGSGTRLTVV.

This clone was detected only a few times. The chain couples TRBV5-4 to TRBJ1-1; D is ambiguous. V dropped 0 bases and J dropped 4 bases, with 7 bases sitting between them. The CDR3 has 13 residues. Looked up from germline, CDR1 is SGHNT and CDR2 is YYREEE (reference sequence). The CDR3 is CASSLVRSTEAFF. CDR3 nucleotides: TGTGCCAGCAGCTTGGTGAGGTCCACTGAAGCTTTCTTT.

The V call is TRBV14, the J call TRBJ1-4; D ambiguous. This CDR3 comprises 14 residues. Germline CDR1 and CDR2: SGHDN and FVKESK. V lost 1 base, J lost 7 bases, and 10 bases lay in between. CDR3 nucleotide sequence: TGTGCCAGCAGCCAAGGGCGCATCGGTGAAAAACTGTTTTTT. It specifies CASSQGRIGEKLFF. The entire variable domain, with the rest obtained from reference TRBV14 and TRBJ1-4, is as follows: EAGVTQFPSHSVIEKGQTVTLRCDPISGHDNLYWYRRVMGKEIKFLLHFVKESKQDESGMPNNRFLAERTGGTYSTLKVQPAELEDSGVYFCASSQGRIGEKLFFGSGTQLSVL.

The CDR3 region is CASSLDRGDEQFF. CDR3 coding DNA: TGTGCCAGCAGCTTAGACAGGGGTGATGAGCAGTTCTTC. V and J are TRBV7-2 and TRBJ2-1; 7 positions match TRBD1. This CDR3 region has 13 residues. The J segment lost 8 bases and the V segment lost 1 base, leaving 2 bases of the junction unmatched. Germline V gene sequence: CDR1 SGHTA, CDR2 FQGNSA. The full variable domain, its missing parts supplied by reference TRBV7-2 and TRBJ2-1, is GAGVSQSPSNKVTEKGKDVELRCDPISGHTALYWYRQSLGQGLEFLIYFQGNSAPDKSGLPSDRFSAERTGGSVSTLTIQRTQQEDSAVYLCASSLDRGDEQFFGPGTRLTVL.

The genes are TRBV11-3 and TRBJ1-3; TRBD1 aligns across 8 bases. CDR3 length: 16 residues. Germline CDR1 reads SGHNT; CDR2 reads YENEEA. V lost 5 bases, J lost 0 bases, and 6 bases stayed unmatched. CDR3 coding DNA: TGTGCCAGCAGCCCTAGGGACAGGAGCTCTGGAAACACCATATATTTT. This encodes CASSPRDRSSGNTIYF.

This clone was recorded only once. The V gene is TRBV27, the J gene TRBJ1-2; TRBD1 is a possible D gene (5 bases). Trimming shortened V by 2 bases and J by 7 bases, and 20 bases separated the two germline ends. The CDR3 spans 16 residues. The germline V gene has CDR1 MNHEY and CDR2 SMNVEV (reference sequence). CDR3 in amino acids: CASSLTPPQVDGGYTF. CDR3 sequence (DNA): TGTGCCAGCAGTTTAACCCCCCCACAGGTTGATGGTGGCTACACCTTC.

The V call is TRBV6-6, the J call TRBJ2-1, with D possibly matching TRBD2 (5 bases). The germline CDR1 and CDR2 sequences are MNHNY and SVGAGI (reference sequence). There are 13 residues in the CDR3. Trimming pared 8 bases from V and 0 bases from J, leaving 8 bases between. DNA of the CDR3: TGTGCCAGCTCCGGGGTCTCCTACAATGAGCAGTTCTTC. This gives the protein CASSGVSYNEQFF.

J is TRBJ2-7 and V is TRBV2; 7 nucleotides align to TRBD1. Germline CDR1 and CDR2: SNHLY and FYNNEI. The CDR3 sequence is 15 residues long. V gave up 1 base and J gave up 5 bases; unmatched junction bases: 8. The DNA of the CDR3 is TGTGCCAGCAGTGAAGGACAGGGAATACTCCACGAGCAGTACTTC. Its translation: CASSEGQGILHEQYF.

The sample holds one count of this clone. The chain employs TRBV11-2 and TRBJ2-1; tentative D call: TRBD2 (6 bases). The germline V gene encodes CDR1 SGHAT and CDR2 FQNNGV. V dropped 6 bases and J dropped 3 bases, with 15 bases sitting between them. This CDR3 contains 15 residues. For the CDR3, the DNA is TGTGCCAGCAGATTGTGGGACTCGAGCTACAATGAGCAGTTCTTC. Translation: CASRLWDSSYNEQFF.

The rearrangement uses TRBV7-9 and TRBJ2-7; the match to TRBD2 covers 10 bases. V lost 2 bases to trimming and J lost 7 bases; unmatched junction nucleotides: 2. The CDR3 consists of 13 residues. Germline V gene lookup returns CDR1 SEHNR and CDR2 FQNEAQ (reference sequence). This CDR3 is CASSLLAGEEQYF. The CDR3 DNA reads as TGTGCCAGCAGCTTACTAGCGGGAGAAGAGCAGTACTTC.

This clone was picked up one time. This sequence joins TRBV7-6 and TRBJ2-5, with TRBD2 matching 7 bases. CDR3 size: 15 residues. In germline, CDR1 is SGHVS, CDR2 FNYEAQ. V trimming: 1 base; J trimming: 5 bases; junction bases outside the gene matches: 7. This chain's CDR3 is CASSLVPAGLETQYF. DNA for the CDR3: TGTGCCAGCAGCTTAGTACCAGCGGGACTGGAGACCCAGTACTTC.

The chain combines TRBV7-9 with TRBJ1-2, with D possibly TRBD1 on 5 matching bases. The germline V gene has CDR1 SEHNR and CDR2 FQNEAQ (reference sequence). Trimming cost V 5 bases and J 5 bases, with 15 bases left between them. This CDR3 has 14 amino acids. The DNA of the CDR3 is TGTGCCAGCAGCGGCCTCGAGGGGCATTATGGCTACACCTTC. Encoded protein: CASSGLEGHYGYTF.

The rearrangement links TRBV4-1 to TRBJ2-2; D is ambiguous. CDR1 MGHRA and CDR2 YSYEKL come from the germline V gene. The CDR3 is 15 residues long. The V end was cut by 2 bases, the J end by 1 base, with 8 bases between. In DNA, the CDR3 is TGCGCCAGCAGCCAAACCTCCCTGAACACCGGGGAGCTGTTTTTT. Its translation is CASSQTSLNTGELFF.

The chain combines TRBV6-5 with TRBJ2-5; D is undetermined. V lost 0 bases and J lost 5, with 13 bases in between. Per germline, CDR1 MNHEY and CDR2 SVGAGI. This CDR3 has 15 amino acids. The CDR3 sequence: CASSYSGPGVETQYF. The CDR3 nucleotides read TGTGCCAGCAGTTACTCCGGGCCGGGTGTGGAGACCCAGTACTTC.

The V and J genes are TRBV27 and TRBJ2-1; weak D call: TRBD2 (6 bases). The CDR3 totals 13 residues. Germline-derived CDR1 and CDR2 are MNHEY and SMNVEV (reference sequence). V gave up 8 bases and J gave up 6 bases, with 14 bases separating them. CDR3 region: CASRSGGANEQFF. CDR3 in DNA: TGTGCCAGCCGCAGTGGAGGGGCCAATGAGCAGTTCTTC.

This clone appeared once. The rearrangement joins TRBV27 to TRBJ2-7, with a weak D call TRBD2 (5 bases). V gave up 6 bases and J gave up 3 bases, with 12 bases separating them. From germline, CDR1 is MNHEY and CDR2 SMNVEV (reference sequence). This CDR3 is 13 amino acids long. The CDR3 region is CASRAGIIYEQYF. DNA for the CDR3: TGTGCCAGCAGGGCCGGGATAATCTACGAGCAGTACTTC.

The chain carries TRBV2 and TRBJ2-7, with TRBD2 matching over 10 bases. Germline lookup yields CDR1 SNHLY and CDR2 FYNNEI. V shed 6 bases and J 4 bases; nucleotides not matched to a gene: 6. CDR3 length equals 14 residues. The CDR3 here is CASSAPGLAYEQYF. The CDR3, as DNA: TGTGCCAGCAGCGCACCGGGACTAGCGTACGAGCAGTACTTC.

The table lists this clone with a few counts. This rearrangement joins TRBV18 to TRBJ2-7; tentatively, D is TRBD1 (6 bases). CDR1 KGHSH and CDR2 LQKENI come from the germline V gene. The V end lost 0 bases, the J end lost 0 bases, and 6 bases lay between the germline ends. This CDR3 has 14 amino acids. The chain's CDR3 is CASSPPDSSYEQYF. The CDR3, as DNA: TGTGCCAGCTCACCACCGGACAGCTCCTACGAGCAGTACTTC.

The chain carries TRBV27 and TRBJ2-7; D remains ambiguous. V was cut by 6 bases and J by 6 bases, with 24 bases left in between. The CDR3 length is 16 residues. Germline loops: CDR1 MNHEY, CDR2 SMNVEV (reference sequence). In DNA form, the CDR3 reads TGTGCCAGCAGCGAAGACCCAAGGTTCGCGGCGAGCGAGCAGTACTTC. The encoded protein is CASSEDPRFAASEQYF.

The gene calls are TRBV27 and TRBJ2-7; D unresolved. Trimming removed 3 bases at V and 1 base at J, with 7 bases between. This CDR3 is 13 amino acids long. Germline V gene lookup returns CDR1 MNHEY and CDR2 SMNVEV (reference sequence). CDR3 coding DNA: TGTGCCAGCAGTTTGCCAGAGTCCTACGAGCAGTACTTC. This translates into CASSLPESYEQYF.

The chain carries TRBV19 and TRBJ2-3, with TRBD1 as a possible D gene (6 bases). V lost 5 bases, J lost 10 bases, and 13 bases lay in between. CDR1 and CDR2 (germline): LNHDA, SQIVND (reference sequence). The CDR3 length is 12 residues. The CDR3 DNA reads TGTGCCAGTAGTTTGGGACATGCGGCGCAGTATTTT. This sequence encodes CASSLGHAAQYF.

The chain couples TRBV10-3 to TRBJ2-1; 11 bases are shared with TRBD2. The germline V gene encodes CDR1 ENHRY and CDR2 SYGVKD. The CDR3 runs to 14 residues. With V trimmed by 10 bases and J by 4 bases, 6 bases remained unmatched. CDR3 nucleotide sequence: TGTGCCAGCAGCGGGACTAGCGGTTACAATGAGCAGTTCTTC. Protein product: CASSGTSGYNEQFF.

The V call is TRBV9, the J call TRBJ2-1; D unclear. The germline V gene encodes CDR1 SGDLS and CDR2 YYNGEE. CDR3 length: 14 amino acids. Trimming cost V 0 bases and J 10 bases, with 14 bases left between them. In DNA, the CDR3 is TGTGCCAGCAGCGTAGATGGTGGTTCGCGCGAGCAGTTCTTC. Translating it yields CASSVDGGSREQFF.

This rearrangement joins TRBV19 to TRBJ1-5, with 9 bases identical to TRBD1. CDR3 length equals 15 residues. V dropped 6 bases and J dropped 4; count of bases not matched to a gene: 7. Germline CDR1 is LNHDA and CDR2 is SQIVND (reference sequence). The CDR3 bases are TGTGCCAGTAGACGGACAGGGGAGGGGAATCAGCCCCAGCATTTT. Amino acids: CASRRTGEGNQPQHF.

The rearrangement links TRBV5-1 to TRBJ2-2, with D hard to call. There are 16 residues in the CDR3. CDR1 is SGHRS and CDR2 is YFSETQ in the germline V gene. The V end lost 0 bases, the J end lost 4 bases, and 13 bases lay between the germline ends. This chain's CDR3 is CASSLASRVGTGELFF. The CDR3 nucleotides read TGCGCCAGCAGCTTGGCCTCTCGGGTTGGCACCGGGGAGCTGTTTTTT.

The table lists this clone with a few counts. V and J are TRBV19 and TRBJ2-7, with D possibly being TRBD1 (6 bases). Trimming took off 5 bases at V and 3 bases at J, with 11 bases between the two ends. This CDR3 region has 13 residues. Germline-derived CDR1 and CDR2 are LNHDA and SQIVND (reference sequence). The CDR3 DNA reads TGTGCCAGTAGTGGCTACAGGGACTACGAGCAGTACTTC. This encodes CASSGYRDYEQYF.

With respect to this clone: At the DNA level, this CDR3 is encoded by other sequences in the same sample as well. CDR3 coding DNA: TGTGCCAGCAGTTTGAGGACTACGAGTTACGAGCAGTACTTC. Residues: CASSLRTTSYEQYF. The rearrangement joins TRBV28 to TRBJ2-7; D is possibly TRBD2 (6 bases). Trimming shortened V by 3 bases and J by 4 bases, and 13 bases separated the two germline ends. Per the germline V gene, CDR1 is MDHEN and CDR2 is SYDVKM. The CDR3 covers 14 residues.

The V call is TRBV5-4, the J call TRBJ2-7; 14 positions match TRBD2. The CDR3 covers 14 residues. Germline assignment: CDR1 SGHNT and CDR2 YYREEE (reference sequence). The V and J ends lost 7 bases and 7 bases, in that order; junction bases with no gene match: 7. CDR3 sequence reads: CASRLAGGPREQYF. In DNA, the CDR3 is TGTGCCAGCCGACTAGCGGGAGGGCCGAGAGAGCAGTACTTC.

This clone was seen a single time. The V and J genes are TRBV5-1 and TRBJ2-3; 15 positions agree with TRBD2. V was clipped by 4 bases and J by 3 bases; unmatched bases: 12. This CDR3 is built from 19 residues. Germline-derived CDR1 and CDR2 are SGHRS and YFSETQ. The CDR3 DNA is TGCGCCAGCAGCGCGAAGCCCCGGACTAGCGGGAGGGCAACAGATACGCAGTATTTT. Translation: CASSAKPRTSGRATDTQYF.

The rearrangement links TRBV9 to TRBJ2-3; the D call may be TRBD1 or TRBD2 (5 bases each). The CDR3 contains 15 residues. In germline, CDR1 is SGDLS, CDR2 YYNGEE. Deletions cut 3 bases from V and 5 bases from J, with 16 bases between. The chain's CDR3 is CASSAWDRRGDTQYF. The CDR3 DNA is TGTGCCAGCAGCGCTTGGGACCGCCGCGGAGATACGCAGTATTTT.